The 25 T cell receptor beta chains in this list originate from one sample, sequenced in a study of blood T cell repertoires in COVID-19. The assay was immunoSEQ multiplex PCR, and TCRdb's table has in-frame clones only and misses some. The data hold about 63,000 clones, with about 74% observed a single time. The specimen sequenced was peripheral blood. The source is a woman aged 80 or over with acute or convalescent COVID-19.

V is TRBV5-1 and J is TRBJ2-7; TRBD2 aligns across 16 bases. Germline CDR1 and CDR2: SGHRS and YFSETQ. This CDR3 spans 16 amino acids. J was trimmed by 6 bases and V by 4 bases; bases with no gene match: 7. In DNA form, the CDR3 reads TGCGCCAGCAGCACACGGGGACTAGCGGGAGGGGGCGAGCAGTACTTC. Amino acid sequence: CASSTRGLAGGGEQYF.

This clone occurred once. J is TRBJ2-1 and V is TRBV27, with TRBD2 identical over 11 bases. Germline CDR1 MNHEY, CDR2 SMNVEV (reference sequence). Unmatched junction bases numbered 13, after V lost 7 bases and J lost 8 bases. This CDR3 contains 16 residues. The CDR3 here is CASNNRLAGGGDEQFF. The CDR3 coding sequence is TGTGCCAGCAATAATAGGCTAGCGGGAGGCGGCGATGAGCAGTTCTTC.

This chain joins TRBV12-3 or TRBV12-4 and TRBJ1-1, with 10 bases lining up with TRBD1. The junction had 7 bases not matched to a gene; V was cut back by 6 bases and J by 9 bases. The CDR3 totals 13 residues. The CDR3 coding sequence is TGTGCCAGCAGACCTGGACAGGGGGAAAAAGCTTTCTTT. It encodes CASRPGQGEKAFF.

The rearrangement uses TRBV27 and TRBJ2-7; tentative D call: TRBD1 (6 bases). V dropped 2 bases and J dropped 5 bases, with 13 bases sitting between them. CDR3 length equals 14 residues. In germline, CDR1 is MNHEY, CDR2 SMNVEV (reference sequence). The CDR3 loop is CASSLDIRGHEQYF. CDR3 in DNA: TGTGCCAGCAGTTTAGATATCAGGGGCCACGAGCAGTACTTC.

By share of the sample, this clone is medium-sized. The genes are TRBV25-1 and TRBJ2-1; D is undetermined. The CDR3 spans 14 residues. V was pared by 3 bases and J by 6 bases, with 12 bases between. The V gene's germline CDR1 is MGHDK and CDR2 SYGVNS. The CDR3 region has the DNA TGTGCCAGCAGTGATTCCCCTGCCGGCAATGAGCAGTTCTTC. It codes for CASSDSPAGNEQFF.

This chain joins TRBV25-1 and TRBJ1-2; D unclear. The CDR3 totals 11 residues. Germline CDR1 MGHDK, CDR2 SYGVNS. Trimming removed 2 bases at V and 4 bases at J, with 2 bases between. CDR3 amino acids: CASSELYGYTF. The DNA of the CDR3 is TGTGCCAGCAGTGAACTCTATGGCTACACCTTC.

The chain uses TRBV28 and TRBJ2-1; D is possibly TRBD1 (5 bases). V lost 5 bases to trimming and J lost 2 bases, with 10 bases between them. There are 14 residues in the CDR3. Germline CDR1 MDHEN, CDR2 SYDVKM. The CDR3 region has the DNA TGTGCCAGCAGTAAGGCAGGGACCTACAATGAGCAGTTCTTC. The encoded protein is CASSKAGTYNEQFF.

The chain employs TRBV7-6 and TRBJ2-7; 10 bases match TRBD1. V shed 5 bases and J 6 bases; nucleotides not matched to a gene: 4. CDR3 size: 13 residues. CDR1 and CDR2 (germline): SGHVS, FNYEAQ. CDR3 in DNA: TGTGCCAGCAGCCGTGGACAGGGGGTCGAGCAGTACTTC. This gives the protein CASSRGQGVEQYF.

This sequence joins TRBV10-3 and TRBJ1-3; TRBD1 aligns across 11 bases. This CDR3 spans 18 amino acids. V gave up 8 bases and J gave up 2 bases; unmatched junction bases: 14. The germline V gene has CDR1 ENHRY and CDR2 SYGVKD. Here the CDR3 DNA reads TGTGCCATCGGCGCGGGACAGGGGGGACCACGGGCTGGAAACACCATATATTTT. Protein product: CAIGAGQGGPRAGNTIYF.

V and J are TRBV9 and TRBJ1-6; tentative D call: TRBD1 (5 bases). The CDR3 spans 15 residues. The V gene's germline CDR1 is SGDLS and CDR2 YYNGEE. Trimming left V 0 bases short and J 10 bases short, with 14 bases between. CDR3 DNA: TGTGCCAGCAGCGTAGCGATAGGGGTGGGATCACCCCTCCACTTT. This sequence encodes CASSVAIGVGSPLHF.

This chain links TRBV3-1 (or the pseudogene TRBV3-2) with TRBJ2-1, with 10 bases that match TRBD2. The CDR3 spans 16 residues. Germline V gives CDR1 LGHDT, CDR2 YNNKEL (reference sequence). V lost 1 base to trimming and J lost 6 bases; unmatched junction nucleotides: 6. The CDR3 here is CASSQALAGVVNEQFF. CDR3 nucleotides: TGTGCCAGCAGCCAAGCCCTAGCGGGAGTGGTCAATGAGCAGTTCTTC.

The V and J genes are TRBV6-2 or TRBV6-3 and TRBJ2-1; TRBD2 matches at 7 bases. Germline CDR1 MNHEY, CDR2 SVGEGT. V trimming: 2 bases; J trimming: 0 bases; junction bases outside the gene matches: 10. The CDR3 consists of 18 residues. The CDR3: CASSYVLGEGTSYNEQFF. The CDR3 coding sequence is TGTGCCAGCAGTTACGTATTGGGGGAGGGCACCTCCTACAATGAGCAGTTCTTC.

In this sample, this clone turned up many times. The V gene is TRBV5-1, the J gene TRBJ1-2, with 8 bases that match TRBD1. Germline CDR1 SGHRS, CDR2 YFSETQ. The CDR3 totals 15 residues. V gave up 0 bases and J gave up 4 bases; unmatched junction bases: 5. In DNA form, the CDR3 reads TGCGCCAGCAGCTTGGGGTCAGGGGGCCCCTATGGCTACACCTTC. Translation gives CASSLGSGGPYGYTF.

The V call is TRBV11-3, the J call TRBJ2-5; the D is unclear. Germline values: CDR1 SGHNT, CDR2 YENEEA. The ends were cut back, 1 base at V and 1 base at J, with 7 bases in the middle. CDR3 length: 14 residues. The CDR3 DNA sequence: TGTGCCAGCAGCTTAGTGGGCAGCCAAGAGACCCAGTACTTC. As protein: CASSLVGSQETQYF. Full variable domain (rest looked up from reference TRBV11-3 and TRBJ2-5): EAGVVQSPRYKIIEKKQPVAFWCNPISGHNTLYWYLQNLGQGPELLIRYENEEAVDDSQLPKDRFSAERLKGVDSTLKIQPAELGDSAVYLCASSLVGSQETQYFGPGTRLLVL.

Note on this clone: A much larger clonotype is one base distant, so this may be a read error. The chain joins TRBV6-5 to TRBJ1-3; 7 nucleotides line up with TRBD1. V trimming: 10 bases; J trimming: 7 bases; junction bases outside the gene matches: 7. The CDR3 has 12 residues. Germline V gives CDR1 MNHEY, CDR2 SVGAGI. For the CDR3, the DNA is TGTGCCAACAGACCAGGGGGGAACACCATATATTTT. Translation gives CANRPGGNTIYF.

This clone came up once. This sequence joins TRBV5-8 and TRBJ1-4; D unresolved. V was cut by 0 bases and J by 7 bases, with 16 bases left in between. This CDR3 comprises 16 residues. CDR1 SGHTS and CDR2 YDEGEE come from the germline V gene. CDR3 amino acids: CASSLEFVQEVEKLFF. CDR3 DNA sequence: TGTGCCAGCAGCTTGGAGTTTGTCCAAGAGGTTGAAAAACTGTTTTTT.

The chain joins TRBV2 to TRBJ2-1, with TRBD2 matching over 14 bases. The J segment lost 9 bases and the V segment lost 10 bases, leaving 11 bases of the junction unmatched. Looked up from germline, CDR1 is SNHLY and CDR2 is FYNNEI. The CDR3 totals 15 residues. The CDR3 reads CATDGGLAGVGEQFF. CDR3 in DNA: TGTGCCACCGATGGGGGACTAGCGGGAGTGGGTGAGCAGTTCTTC.

This clone is a singleton in its sample. V and J are TRBV19 and TRBJ2-7; TRBD2 aligns across 10 bases. Germline V gene data show CDR1 as LNHDA and CDR2 as SQIVND (reference sequence). The CDR3 has 15 amino acids. J gave up 3 bases and V 3 bases, and 5 bases lay outside the gene matches. CDR3 bases: TGTGCCAGTAGTATTAGTCTAGCGGGAGACTACGAGCAGTACTTC. As protein: CASSISLAGDYEQYF.

The chain uses TRBV6-2 or TRBV6-3 and TRBJ2-5; D is perhaps TRBD1 (6 bases). Per the germline V gene, CDR1 is MNHEY and CDR2 is SVGEGT. This CDR3 is 17 amino acids long. Deletions cut 1 base from V and 5 bases from J, with 20 bases between. CDR3 protein: CASSYLTGTTKGETQYF. The DNA for the CDR3 is TGTGCCAGCAGTTACTTAACCGGGACAACAAAGGGGGAGACCCAGTACTTC.

The V call is TRBV28, the J call TRBJ2-5, with D perhaps TRBD1 (6 bases). V was cut by 5 bases and J by 5 bases, with 15 bases left in between. Per germline, CDR1 MDHEN and CDR2 SYDVKM. The CDR3 covers 14 residues. The CDR3 protein is CASSPNRVGETQYF. The CDR3 nucleotides are TGTGCCAGCAGTCCTAACAGGGTCGGGGAGACCCAGTACTTC.

The genes are TRBV4-1 and TRBJ2-5; 9 nucleotides match TRBD1. The CDR3 length is 16 residues. Trimming removed 0 bases from V and 1 base from J; junction bases left unmatched: 3. CDR1 and CDR2 (germline): MGHRA, YSYEKL. The CDR3 DNA sequence: TGCGCCAGCAGCCAAGAACCGGGACAGGGCCAAGAGACCCAGTACTTC. Protein product: CASSQEPGQGQETQYF.

The gene calls are TRBV20-1 and TRBJ2-7, with D perhaps matching TRBD1 (5 bases). V gave up 3 bases and J gave up 3 bases, with 12 bases separating them. CDR1 is DFQATT and CDR2 is SNEGSKA in the germline V gene (reference sequence). The CDR3 covers 13 residues. This chain's CDR3 is CSASIGANYEQYF. The CDR3 bases are TGCAGTGCTAGTATAGGGGCTAACTACGAGCAGTACTTC.

The count of this clone is one. This rearrangement joins TRBV6-5 to TRBJ2-1; 10 positions match TRBD2. CDR1 MNHEY and CDR2 SVGAGI come from the germline V gene. Trimming cost V 2 bases and J 9 bases; bases outside gene matches: 10. CDR3 length: 16 residues. As DNA, the CDR3 is TGTGCCAGCAGTTACGTGACTAGCGGGCCCTCGGGTGAGCAGTTCTTC. It yields the protein CASSYVTSGPSGEQFF.

The genes are TRBV19 and TRBJ2-6, with 7 bases fitting TRBD1. After removal of 4 bases from V and 0 bases from J, the junction contained 3 bases not matched to a gene. The CDR3 consists of 16 residues. Germline V CDR1 and CDR2: LNHDA, SQIVND (reference sequence). The chain's CDR3 is CASSRGQISGANVLTF. For the CDR3, the DNA is TGTGCCAGTAGTAGGGGACAGATCTCTGGGGCCAACGTCCTGACTTTC.

The rearrangement joins TRBV5-6 to TRBJ2-6; D not resolved. The ends were cut back, 2 bases at V and 0 bases at J, with 6 bases in the middle. The CDR3 contains 15 residues. Per germline, CDR1 SGHDT and CDR2 YYEEEE. For the CDR3, the DNA is TGTGCCAGCAGCTTTAGACACTCTGGGGCCAACGTCCTGACTTTC. It codes for CASSFRHSGANVLTF.